These T cell receptor beta chains were read from a single sample in a study of T cells in localized non-small cell lung cancer. TCRdb's table, derived via immunoSEQ multiplex PCR, lists solely in-frame clones and lacks some. This repertoire shows 20,000 to 25,000 clones, approximately 87% found once; its top ten account for roughly an eighth. The sample here was PBMCs, taken before any cancer treatment. The source is a man aged 40 to 75 with stage II squamous cell lung carcinoma. The CDR3 runs from the conserved cysteine through the conserved F or W. The order of the fields is J gene, clone size, V gene, D gene, CDR3 protein, CDR3 DNA. A D gene is named only where the DNA matches it firmly. Clone size appears in some rows only: once, few, many, or a class for an expanded clone.

>TRBJ2-2|NA|TRBV5-5|TRBD2
CASSLGLAGRTGELFF
TGTGCCAGCAGCTTGGGACTAGCGGGCCGGACCGGGGAGCTGTTTTTT
>TRBJ1-2|NA|TRBV2|NA
CASRPGRGSLYGYTF
TGTGCCAGCAGGCCAGGGAGGGGGAGTCTCTATGGCTACACCTTC
>TRBJ2-7|once|TRBV5-1|NA
CASSLGGYEQYF
TGCGCCAGCAGCTTGGGGGGCTACGAGCAGTACTTC
>TRBJ1-3|once|TRBV7-9|NA
CASSHGRLSGNTIYF
TGTGCCAGCAGCCACGGACGTCTCTCTGGAAACACCATATATTTT
>TRBJ2-3|NA|TRBV19|TRBD2
CASSSGRTTDTQYF
TGTGCCAGTAGCTCCGGGAGGACCACAGATACGCAGTATTTT
>TRBJ2-3|NA|TRBV7-3|TRBD2
CASSSSTSGASDTQYF
TGTGCCAGCAGCTCCTCGACTAGCGGGGCCTCAGATACGCAGTATTTT
>TRBJ1-4|NA|TRBV5-4|TRBD1
CASSPQGGYEKLFF
TGTGCCAGCAGCCCACAGGGGGGTTATGAAAAACTGTTTTTT
>TRBJ2-7|NA|TRBV7-3|TRBD1
CASSPGTGGEQYF
TGTGCCAGCAGCCCAGGGACAGGGGGTGAGCAGTACTTC
>TRBJ1-2|NA|TRBV7-9|NA
CASSPGPVLYGYTF
TGTGCCAGCAGCCCAGGGCCGGTTCTCTATGGCTACACCTTC
>TRBJ1-2|NA|TRBV16|NA
CASSQSQELYGYTF
TGTGCCAGCAGCCAATCTCAGGAGCTCTATGGCTACACCTTC
>TRBJ2-1|few|TRBV7-6|NA
CASSWELGATYNEQFF
TGTGCCAGCAGCTGGGAACTAGGTGCCACCTACAATGAGCAGTTCTTC
>TRBJ1-6|NA|TRBV14|NA
CASSPARSYNSPLHF
TGTGCCAGCAGCCCGGCGCGTTCCTATAATTCACCCCTCCACTTT
>TRBJ1-4|NA|TRBV27|NA
CASSPDPLGEKLFF
TGTGCCAGCAGCCCGGACCCACTGGGGGAAAAACTGTTTTTT
>TRBJ2-5|NA|TRBV27|TRBD1
CASSHTTGGLGETQYF
TGTGCCAGCAGTCATACGACAGGGGGCTTGGGAGAGACCCAGTACTTC
>TRBJ2-3|NA|TRBV2|NA
CASRRGLPAQYF
TGTGCCAGCAGGAGGGGACTTCCCGCGCAGTATTTT
>TRBJ1-6|NA|TRBV7-9|NA
CASSQGEVSPLHF
TGTGCCAGCAGCCAAGGGGAGGTTTCACCCCTCCACTTT
>TRBJ1-4|NA|TRBV5-1|NA
CASSLMGGGTREKLFF
TGCGCCAGCAGCTTAATGGGTGGGGGCACCAGAGAAAAACTGTTTTTT
>TRBJ1-5|once|TRBV5-6|NA
CASSLLAGNQPQHF
TGTGCCAGCAGCTTACTGGCAGGAAATCAGCCCCAGCATTTT
>TRBJ2-2|once|TRBV6-1|NA
CASSEYRGGSTGELFF
TGTGCCAGCAGTGAATATCGGGGCGGATCTACCGGGGAGCTGTTTTTT
>TRBJ2-7|NA|TRBV30|TRBD1
CAWSTGGLSYEQYF
TGTGCCTGGAGTACAGGGGGGCTCTCCTACGAGCAGTACTTC
>TRBJ1-3|NA|TRBV6-5|TRBD1
CASSRKGQGRYTIYF
TGTGCCAGCAGCCGTAAAGGACAGGGACGATACACCATATATTTT
>TRBJ1-4|once|TRBV4-1|NA
CASSQDLEGRNEKLFF
TGCGCCAGCAGCCAAGATCTGGAGGGCCGAAATGAAAAACTGTTTTTT
>TRBJ2-1|NA|TRBV2|NA
CASTPSSYNEQFF
TGTGCCAGCACCCCTAGCTCCTACAATGAGCAGTTCTTC
>TRBJ1-1|NA|TRBV6-5|NA
CASTGDTEAFF
TGTGCCAGCACGGGGGACACTGAAGCTTTCTTT
>TRBJ1-2|once|TRBV7-8|TRBD1
CASSLKDRGGYTF
TGTGCCAGCAGCTTAAAGGACAGGGGAGGCTACACCTTC
>TRBJ2-1|NA|TRBV30|TRBD2
CAWSSPRLAGGPNEQFF
TGTGCCTGGAGCTCGCCCCGACTAGCGGGAGGTCCCAATGAGCAGTTCTTC
>TRBJ2-1|NA|TRBV10-2|TRBD2
CASSEFLRGSYNEQFF
TGCGCCAGCAGTGAGTTTCTGCGGGGGTCATACAATGAGCAGTTCTTC
>TRBJ2-1|NA|TRBV19|TRBD2
CASSMLAGGFYNEQFF
TGTGCCAGTAGTATGCTAGCGGGGGGTTTCTACAATGAGCAGTTCTTC
>TRBJ2-7|NA|TRBV4-1|NA
CASSQDELYREQYF
TGCGCCAGCAGCCAAGATGAACTTTATCGGGAGCAGTACTTC
>TRBJ2-6|once|TRBV19|NA
CASSIDLPRQSSGANVLTF
TGTGCCAGTAGTATAGATCTTCCGCGACAGAGCTCTGGGGCCAACGTCCTGACTTTC
>TRBJ1-4|NA|TRBV7-8|NA
CASSLSGGRVGEKLFF
TGTGCCAGCAGCTTATCCGGGGGGAGGGTAGGCGAAAAACTGTTTTTT
>TRBJ1-1|NA|TRBV4-1|NA
CASSQRPLRGATEAFF
TGCGCCAGCAGCCAACGACCACTCCGGGGGGCCACTGAAGCTTTCTTT
>TRBJ1-3|NA|TRBV30|NA
CAWYSGNSGNTIYF
TGTGCCTGGTACTCAGGGAATTCTGGAAACACCATATATTTT
>TRBJ1-3|NA|TRBV28|NA
CASKSSGNTIYF
TGTGCCAGCAAGAGTTCTGGAAACACCATATATTTT
>TRBJ2-1|NA|TRBV18|NA
CASSPNFPKGVYNEQFF
TGTGCCAGCTCACCAAATTTTCCAAAGGGAGTCTACAATGAGCAGTTCTTC
>TRBJ1-1|NA|TRBV5-6|NA
CASSLSTEAFF
TGTGCCAGCAGCTTGTCTACTGAAGCTTTCTTT
>TRBJ2-2|NA|TRBV7-3|NA
CASSLYGGDTGELFF
TGTGCCAGCAGCTTATACGGGGGCGACACCGGGGAGCTGTTTTTT
>TRBJ1-3|NA|TRBV28|TRBD1
CASSRRGRGGQGSWVRNTIYF
TGTGCCAGCAGCCGTAGAGGTCGCGGGGGACAGGGGTCGTGGGTGAGAAACACCATATATTTT
>TRBJ1-5|few|TRBV2|NA
CASSELGPNQPQHF
TGTGCCAGCAGTGAGCTGGGGCCCAATCAGCCCCAGCATTTT
>TRBJ2-2|NA|TRBV5-1|NA
CASSLEGGANTGELFF
TGCGCCAGCAGCTTGGAGGGGGGAGCGAACACCGGGGAGCTGTTTTTT
>TRBJ2-5|NA|TRBV9|NA
CASSARHQETQYF
TGTGCCAGCAGTGCTCGGCACCAAGAGACCCAGTACTTC